These 14 T cell receptor beta chains came from one sample sequenced in a study of OX40 agonist ivuxolimab in advanced cancers. The protocol was immunoSEQ multiplex PCR, while the TCRdb copy is restricted to in-frame clones and leaves out a portion. The repertoire consists of 37,000 or so clones, with around four fifths occurring once and the leading ten covering approximately 22%. The sample consisted of CD4+ or CD8+ T cells sorted from blood, taken in a trial of the OX40 agonist ivuxolimab. The receptors were sampled from an adult with an advanced solid tumor such as melanoma, head and neck, liver or kidney cancer.

The chain joins TRBV5-1 to TRBJ2-7; D assignment may be TRBD1 or TRBD2 (5 bases each). Germline V gene data show CDR1 as SGHRS and CDR2 as YFSETQ. The CDR3 contains 13 residues. The V and J ends lost 1 base and 6 bases respectively, with 11 bases between them. The CDR3 loop is CASSLYPGTEQYF. CDR3 in DNA: TGCGCCAGCAGCTTGTATCCAGGGACCGAGCAGTACTTC. Full variable domain (rest looked up from reference TRBV5-1 and TRBJ2-7): KAGVTQTPRYLIKTRGQQVTLSCSPISGHRSVSWYQQTPGQGLQFLFEYFSETQRNKGNFPGRFSGRQFSNSRSEMNVSTLELGDSALYLCASSLYPGTEQYFGPGTRLTVT.

This chain uses TRBV7-2 with TRBJ2-5, with 11 bases matching TRBD2. The CDR3 has 15 residues. The ends lost 3 bases at V and 5 bases at J; junction bases unmatched: 5. Germline V CDR1 and CDR2: SGHTA, FQGNSA. The DNA of the CDR3 is TGTGCCAGCAGCTTTGGACTAGCGGGCGGGGAGACCCAGTACTTC. This codes for CASSFGLAGGETQYF.

This sequence joins TRBV19 and TRBJ2-4, with D possibly being TRBD1 (6 bases). The CDR3 loop spans 13 amino acids. Germline CDR1 LNHDA, CDR2 SQIVND (reference sequence). With 6 bases removed from V and 5 bases from J, the gap between germline ends came to 11 bases. The CDR3 sequence: CASSPRTENIQYF. In nucleotides, the CDR3 is TGTGCCAGTAGCCCTCGGACAGAAAACATTCAGTACTTC.

This chain connects TRBV7-3 to TRBJ2-6; D possibly corresponds to TRBD1 (5 bases). CDR3 size: 16 residues. Germline V CDR1 and CDR2: SGHTA, FQGTGA. Between the trimmed V and J ends, which lost 5 bases and 3 bases, there was a span of 14 bases. The CDR3 loop is CASSVSTGRGANVLTF. The CDR3 bases are TGTGCCAGCAGCGTAAGTACAGGACGTGGGGCCAACGTCCTGACTTTC.

The J gene is TRBJ1-1, the V gene TRBV19, with D possibly being TRBD1 (5 bases). CDR3 length: 14 residues. Trimming removed 6 bases at V and 10 bases at J, with 21 bases between. Germline V gene data show CDR1 as LNHDA and CDR2 as SQIVND (reference sequence). The CDR3 reads CASRARGTVPGAFF. The DNA of the CDR3 is TGTGCCAGTAGAGCTCGGGGGACGGTACCAGGAGCTTTCTTT.

V and J are TRBV5-6 and TRBJ1-1, with D uncertain. The germline V and J ends were trimmed by 3 bases and 1 base, with 16 bases remaining between them. Germline V gene lookup returns CDR1 SGHDT and CDR2 YYEEEE. This CDR3 has 16 amino acids. This CDR3 is CASSWSGPPPNTEAFF. The CDR3 DNA reads as TGTGCCAGCAGCTGGAGCGGACCACCCCCGAACACTGAAGCTTTCTTT.

Of note for this clone: At one of its ends the junction is not consistent with the germline gene, which may arise from a read error. The chain links TRBV5-1 to TRBJ1-1; TRBD1 aligns across 7 bases. This CDR3 region has 13 residues. In germline, CDR1 is SGHRS, CDR2 YFSETQ. The CDR3 here is CASSFTGDTEAFF. CDR3 bases: TGTGCCAGCAGCTTTACAGGGGACACTGAAGCTTTCTTT.

This chain connects TRBV4-3 to TRBJ1-6; 10 bases fit TRBD1. The V segment lost 6 bases and the J segment 7 bases; nucleotides outside the gene matches: 6. Germline V lookup: CDR1 LGHNA, CDR2 YSLEER. The CDR3 contains 15 residues. The CDR3 reads CASSTGTGENSPLHF. The CDR3 DNA sequence: TGCGCCAGCAGTACCGGGACAGGGGAAAATTCACCCCTCCACTTT.

The chain carries TRBV30 and TRBJ1-4; tentatively, D is TRBD1 (5 bases). The CDR3 spans 15 residues. In germline, CDR1 is GTSNPN, CDR2 SVGIG (reference sequence). V was trimmed by 0 bases and J by 4 bases, leaving 12 bases between them. The CDR3 sequence: CAWSVGVRRNEKLFF. CDR3 nucleotide sequence: TGTGCCTGGAGTGTAGGGGTCAGACGTAATGAAAAACTGTTTTTT.

The chain recombines TRBV9 with TRBJ2-1; TRBD2 is a possible D gene (7 bases). The CDR3 covers 14 residues. Per germline, CDR1 SGDLS and CDR2 YYNGEE. V was trimmed by 6 bases and J by 9 bases, leaving 19 bases between them. The CDR3, as DNA: TGTGCCAGCAATCCGGGGGGCCTACAGGGTGAGCAGTTCTTC. Its translation is CASNPGGLQGEQFF.

The chain employs TRBV7-3 and TRBJ2-1; D is unresolved. This CDR3 spans 13 amino acids. V was clipped by 3 bases and J by 8 bases, with 11 bases between them. Looked up from germline, CDR1 is SGHTA and CDR2 is FQGTGA. CDR3 in DNA: TGTGCCAGCAGCTTGGGATTGGGCGATGAGCAGTTCTTC. This gives the protein CASSLGLGDEQFF.

The rearrangement links TRBV29-1 to TRBJ2-2; 14 bases are a match to TRBD2. CDR1 is SQVTM and CDR2 is ANQGSEA in the germline V gene. With 6 bases clipped from V and 5 bases from J, the junction kept 8 bases outside the gene matches. CDR3 length: 16 residues. The CDR3 here is CSVAGLAGVGTGELFF. CDR3 nucleotides: TGCAGCGTCGCGGGACTAGCGGGAGTGGGGACCGGGGAGCTGTTTTTT.

The rearrangement joins TRBV7-6 to TRBJ2-3, with unresolved D. Trimming took off 1 base at V and 4 bases at J, with 6 bases between the two ends. CDR1 SGHVS and CDR2 FNYEAQ come from the germline V gene. This CDR3 has 13 amino acids. The chain's CDR3 is CASSLVSPDTQYF. The DNA of the CDR3 is TGTGCCAGCAGCTTAGTTTCCCCAGATACGCAGTATTTT. Using reference TRBV7-6 and TRBJ2-3 for the parts outside the CDR3, the full variable domain is GAGVSQSPRYKVTKRGQDVALRCDPISGHVSLYWYRQALGQGPEFLTYFNYEAQQDKSGLPNDRFSAERPEGSISTLTIQRTEQRDSAMYRCASSLVSPDTQYFGPGTRLTVL.

The chain employs TRBV7-9 and TRBJ2-6, with D unclear. CDR1 and CDR2 from the germline V gene are SEHNR and FQNEAQ (reference sequence). CDR3 size: 16 residues. Trimming took 5 bases from V and 0 from J, leaving 11 bases between them. This CDR3 reads CASSQTQSSGANVLTF. The CDR3 DNA reads as TGTGCCAGCAGCCAGACACAGAGCTCTGGGGCCAACGTCCTGACTTTC.